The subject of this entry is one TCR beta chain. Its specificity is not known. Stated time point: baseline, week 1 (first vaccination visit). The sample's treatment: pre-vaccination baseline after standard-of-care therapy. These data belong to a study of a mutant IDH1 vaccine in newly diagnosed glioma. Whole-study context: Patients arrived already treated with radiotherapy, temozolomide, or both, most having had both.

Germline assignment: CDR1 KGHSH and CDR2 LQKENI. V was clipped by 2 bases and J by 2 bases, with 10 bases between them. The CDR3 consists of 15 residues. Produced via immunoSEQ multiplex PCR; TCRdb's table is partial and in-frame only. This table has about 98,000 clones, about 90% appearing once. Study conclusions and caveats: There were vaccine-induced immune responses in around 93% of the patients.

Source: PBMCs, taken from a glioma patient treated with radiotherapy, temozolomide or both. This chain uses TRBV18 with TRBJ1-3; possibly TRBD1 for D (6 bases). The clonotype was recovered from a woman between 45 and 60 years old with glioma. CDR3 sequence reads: CASSPIEGAGNTIYF. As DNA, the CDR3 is TGTGCCAGCTCACCAATTGAGGGGGCTGGAAACACCATATATTTT.